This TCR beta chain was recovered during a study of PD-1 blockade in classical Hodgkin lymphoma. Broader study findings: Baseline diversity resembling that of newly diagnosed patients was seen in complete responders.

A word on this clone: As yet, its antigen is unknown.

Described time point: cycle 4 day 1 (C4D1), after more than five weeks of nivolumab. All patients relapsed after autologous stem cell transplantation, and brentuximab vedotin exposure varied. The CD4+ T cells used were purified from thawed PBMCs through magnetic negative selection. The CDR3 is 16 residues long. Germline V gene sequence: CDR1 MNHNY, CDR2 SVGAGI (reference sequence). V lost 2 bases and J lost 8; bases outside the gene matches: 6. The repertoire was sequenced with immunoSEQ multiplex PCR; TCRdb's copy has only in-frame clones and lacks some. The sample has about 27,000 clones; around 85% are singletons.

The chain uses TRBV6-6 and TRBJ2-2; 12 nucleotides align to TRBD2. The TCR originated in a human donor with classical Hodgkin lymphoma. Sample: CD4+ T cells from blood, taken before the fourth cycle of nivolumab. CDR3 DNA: TGTGCCAGCAGTTACCTCCGGACTAGCGGGACTGGGGAGCTGTTTTTT. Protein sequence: CASSYLRTSGTGELFF.